Following are 20 T cell receptor beta chains from one sample sequenced in a study of blood T cell repertoires in COVID-19. Using immunoSEQ multiplex PCR, the repertoire was profiled, and TCRdb retains in-frame clones only, with some absent. The data show around 150,000 clones, about nine tenths seen once. The sequencing input was peripheral blood. Receptors originate from a woman aged 60-75 years with active or convalescent COVID-19.

This chain uses TRBV12-5 with TRBJ2-7; D uncertain. Between the trimmed V and J ends, which lost 0 bases and 4 bases, there was a span of 19 bases. Germline CDR1 reads LGHNT; CDR2 reads FRNRAP. This CDR3 is 17 amino acids long. The CDR3 reads CASGLVLSPSAIYEQYF. CDR3 bases: TGTGCTAGTGGTTTGGTACTGTCACCTAGTGCCATTTACGAGCAGTACTTC.

The chain employs TRBV19 and TRBJ1-1, with D unresolved. CDR1 and CDR2 from the germline V gene are LNHDA and SQIVND (reference sequence). This CDR3 contains 12 residues. V was clipped by 8 bases and J by 4 bases, with 11 bases between them. The CDR3 region has the DNA TGTGCCAGTGTCGGGGTAGCCACTGAAGCTTTCTTT. It translates to CASVGVATEAFF.

V usage is TRBV12-3 or TRBV12-4 and J usage is TRBJ1-1, with TRBD1 identical over 11 bases. The CDR3 spans 13 residues. Unmatched junction bases numbered 2, after V lost 4 bases and J lost 7 bases. CDR3 region: CASSSDRGREAFF. CDR3 DNA: TGTGCCAGCAGTTCGGACAGGGGGCGTGAAGCTTTCTTT.

This clone was seen more than once but under ten times. This chain joins TRBV10-3 and TRBJ2-7; a weak D match, TRBD1 (5 bases). The germline CDR1 and CDR2 sequences are ENHRY and SYGVKD. The CDR3 runs to 13 residues. CDR3 in amino acids: CASRVVGIHEQYF. CDR3 DNA: TGTGCGAGCAGGGTGGTGGGCATACACGAGCAGTACTTC.

The chain couples TRBV6-5 to TRBJ2-3; 8 bases fit TRBD1. The V segment lost 5 bases and the J segment 3 bases; nucleotides outside the gene matches: 1. This CDR3 has 13 residues. Per the germline V gene, CDR1 is MNHEY and CDR2 is SVGAGI. The CDR3 region has the DNA TGTGCCAGCAGTCGACAGGGGACAGATACGCAGTATTTT. Protein sequence: CASSRQGTDTQYF.

This sequence joins TRBV5-1 and TRBJ2-7, with 8 bases lining up with TRBD1. Losses at the gene ends were 5 bases for V and 9 bases for J; bases not matched to a gene: 19. Germline-derived CDR1 and CDR2 are SGHRS and YFSETQ. This CDR3 has 16 residues. CDR3 protein: CASSPDLGTGSAVQYF. For the CDR3, the DNA is TGCGCCAGCAGTCCTGACCTTGGGACAGGAAGCGCTGTGCAGTACTTC.

This chain joins TRBV18 and TRBJ2-7; a weak D match, TRBD1 (6 bases). Germline V gene data show CDR1 as KGHSH and CDR2 as LQKENI. V dropped 6 bases and J dropped 1 base, with 10 bases sitting between them. The CDR3 totals 13 residues. CDR3 loop: CASSQGQSYEQYF. CDR3 sequence (DNA): TGTGCCAGCTCTCAAGGACAGTCCTACGAGCAGTACTTC.

The chain recombines TRBV29-1 with TRBJ1-1; weak D call: TRBD1 (5 bases). The CDR3 is made up of 11 amino acids. Trimming took 5 bases from V and 6 from J, leaving 10 bases between them. The germline V gene encodes CDR1 SQVTM and CDR2 ANQGSEA. The chain's CDR3 is CSVWGGSEAFF. DNA of the CDR3: TGCAGCGTTTGGGGGGGATCTGAAGCTTTCTTT.

This chain links TRBV30 with TRBJ2-3; D remains unclear. Deletions cut 0 bases from V and 6 bases from J, with 10 bases between. The CDR3 loop spans 13 amino acids. In germline, CDR1 is GTSNPN, CDR2 SVGIG (reference sequence). CDR3 in amino acids: CAWSVQFLDTQYF. In nucleotides, the CDR3 is TGTGCCTGGAGTGTACAATTTCTTGATACGCAGTATTTT.

The chain joins TRBV5-4 to TRBJ2-7, with D perhaps TRBD1 (8 bases). V shed 4 bases and J shed 2 bases, with 22 bases lying between them. CDR3 length equals 17 residues. Per germline, CDR1 SGHNT and CDR2 YYREEE (reference sequence). Here the CDR3 reads CASSTGQGGTGTYEQYF. The CDR3 DNA reads as TGTGCCAGCAGCACTGGACAGGGAGGGACTGGCACCTACGAGCAGTACTTC. The full variable domain, in which reference TRBV5-4 and TRBJ2-7 provide the parts outside the CDR3, is ETGVTQSPTHLIKTRGQQVTLRCSSQSGHNTVSWYQQALGQGPQFIFQYYREEENGRGNFPPRFSGLQFPNYSSELNVNALELDDSALYLCASSTGQGGTGTYEQYFGPGTRLTVT.

This chain links TRBV19 with TRBJ1-1, with 12 bases aligning to TRBD1. CDR3 length: 16 residues. V lost 7 bases to trimming and J lost 3 bases; unmatched junction nucleotides: 9. Germline values: CDR1 LNHDA, CDR2 SQIVND (reference sequence). In DNA form, the CDR3 reads TGTGCCAGTATTCCCGGGACAGGGGGCTTCTACACTGAAGCTTTCTTT. It encodes CASIPGTGGFYTEAFF.

This rearrangement joins TRBV7-2 to TRBJ2-5, with 10 bases matching TRBD2. The CDR3 consists of 13 residues. Germline lookup yields CDR1 SGHTA and CDR2 FQGNSA. The junction had 3 bases not matched to a gene; V was cut back by 6 bases and J by 5 bases. The CDR3 coding sequence is TGTGCCAGCAGAGCGGGGGGGCAGGAGACCCAGTACTTC. Translated, it gives CASRAGGQETQYF.

The chain recombines TRBV9 with TRBJ2-3, with D possibly matching TRBD2 (5 bases). Germline loops: CDR1 SGDLS, CDR2 YYNGEE. The CDR3 contains 16 residues. V lost 0 bases to trimming and J lost 1 base, with 12 bases between them. Written as DNA, the CDR3 is TGTGCCAGCAGCGTAGAAGGAGGAGGCGGCACAGATACGCAGTATTTT. This encodes CASSVEGGGGTDTQYF.

This rearrangement joins TRBV2 to TRBJ2-7; no definite D call. This CDR3 has 13 residues. With 1 base removed from V and 3 bases from J, the gap between germline ends came to 7 bases. Looked up from germline, CDR1 is SNHLY and CDR2 is FYNNEI. CDR3 residues: CASSEGTNYEQYF. Written as DNA, the CDR3 is TGTGCCAGCAGTGAAGGTACAAACTACGAGCAGTACTTC.

This rearrangement joins TRBV7-3 to TRBJ2-1; 10 bases agree with TRBD1. Germline-derived CDR1 and CDR2 are SGHTA and FQGTGA. CDR3 length equals 15 residues. The junction had 5 bases not matched to a gene; V was cut back by 1 base and J by 8 bases. The CDR3 DNA sequence: TGTGCCAGCAGCTTAAAACGGGACAGGGGACATGAGCAGTTCTTC. Its protein is CASSLKRDRGHEQFF.

Concerning this clone itself: Other DNA variants within this sample encode the same CDR3. This chain's CDR3 is CASSLAGGRDGYTF. The CDR3 DNA follows: TGCGCCAGCAGCTTGGCGGGGGGCCGGGATGGCTACACCTTC. The rearrangement uses TRBV5-1 and TRBJ1-2; a possible D gene is TRBD1 (6 bases). Germline CDR1 SGHRS, CDR2 YFSETQ. Trimming removed 0 bases from V and 6 bases from J, with 12 bases in between. CDR3 length: 14 amino acids.

The rearrangement uses TRBV7-8 and TRBJ1-1; D unclear. V was cut by 6 bases and J by 3 bases, with 5 bases left in between. The germline V gene has CDR1 SGHVS and CDR2 FQNEAQ. The CDR3 is made up of 11 amino acids. In DNA, the CDR3 is TGTGCCAGCAGTTTCGACACTGAAGCTTTCTTT. Its translation: CASSFDTEAFF.

The genes are TRBV21-1 and TRBJ2-2; the D call TRBD2 from the table was never checked on the DNA. TRBV21-1 is recorded as a pseudogene. The CDR3 consists of 19 residues. CDR3 sequence (DNA): TGTGCCAGCAGCAAAGCCTGCCTAGCGGGGACAGCGAACACCGGGGAGCTGTTTTTT. The encoded protein is CASSKACLAGTANTGELFF.

V usage is TRBV2 and J usage is TRBJ2-5, with D perhaps matching TRBD1 (5 bases). Germline values: CDR1 SNHLY, CDR2 FYNNEI. Trimming left V 0 bases short and J 3 bases short, with 8 bases between. The CDR3 totals 14 residues. The CDR3 loop reads CASSEALQEETQYF. Here the CDR3 DNA reads TGTGCCAGCAGTGAAGCGCTACAGGAAGAGACCCAGTACTTC.

The chain carries TRBV6-5 and TRBJ2-5, with D possibly matching TRBD2 (7 bases). The germline V gene encodes CDR1 MNHEY and CDR2 SVGAGI. With 8 bases removed from V and 1 base from J, the gap between germline ends came to 14 bases. This CDR3 region has 14 residues. CDR3 bases: TGTGCCAGCCGAGCGAGGGGGGGCCAAGAGACCCAGTACTTC. Its translation: CASRARGGQETQYF.